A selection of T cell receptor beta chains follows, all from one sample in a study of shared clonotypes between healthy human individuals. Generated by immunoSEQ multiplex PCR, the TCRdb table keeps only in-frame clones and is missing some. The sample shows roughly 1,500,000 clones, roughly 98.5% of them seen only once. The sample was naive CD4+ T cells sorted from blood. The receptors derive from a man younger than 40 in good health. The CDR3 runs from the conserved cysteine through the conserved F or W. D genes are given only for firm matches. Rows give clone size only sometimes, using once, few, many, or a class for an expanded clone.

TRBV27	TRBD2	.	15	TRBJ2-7	CASSLTSGIVYEQYF	TGTGCCAGCAGTTTAACTAGCGGGATAGTTTACGAGCAGTACTTC
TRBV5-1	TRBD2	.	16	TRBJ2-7	CASSLGGSGSPDEQYF	TGCGCCAGCAGCTTGGGGGGTAGCGGGAGTCCGGACGAGCAGTACTTC
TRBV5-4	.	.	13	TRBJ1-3	CASSLFGRNTIYF	TGTGCCAGCAGCTTATTCGGAAGGAACACCATATATTTT
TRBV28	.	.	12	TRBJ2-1	CASTDPGQRMFF	TGTGCCAGCACCGACCCGGGTCAACGGATGTTCTTC
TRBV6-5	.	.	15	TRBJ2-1	CASRVQVSGYNEQFF	TGTGCCAGCAGGGTTCAGGTCTCTGGGTACAATGAGCAGTTCTTC
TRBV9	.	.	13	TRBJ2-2	CASSAKMGGELFF	TGTGCCAGCAGCGCCAAAATGGGCGGGGAGCTGTTTTTT
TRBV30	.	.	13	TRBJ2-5	CAWSVTWEETQYF	TGTGCCTGGAGTGTGACATGGGAAGAGACCCAGTACTTC
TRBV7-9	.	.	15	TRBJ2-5	CASSLLPMRGETQYF	TGTGCCAGCAGCTTACTACCCATGCGGGGAGAGACCCAGTACTTC
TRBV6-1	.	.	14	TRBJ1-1	CASSDWQGHTEAFF	TGTGCCAGCAGTGACTGGCAGGGTCACACTGAAGCTTTCTTT
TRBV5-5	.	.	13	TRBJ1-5	CASSLDTVWPQHF	TGTGCCAGCAGCTTGGACACGGTGTGGCCCCAGCATTTT
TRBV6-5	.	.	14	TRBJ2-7	CASSYSRITYEQYF	TGTGCCAGCAGTTACTCGCGGATAACCTACGAGCAGTACTTC
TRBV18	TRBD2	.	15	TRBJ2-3	CASHGTNLWTDTQYF	TGTGCCAGCCACGGGACTAATCTCTGGACAGATACGCAGTATTTT
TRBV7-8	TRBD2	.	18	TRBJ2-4	CASSPGVSGRAAKNIQYF	TGTGCCAGCAGCCCAGGAGTTAGCGGGAGGGCAGCCAAAAACATTCAGTACTTC
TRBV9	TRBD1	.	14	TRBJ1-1	CASSVAPTGGEAFF	TGTGCCAGCAGCGTAGCTCCGACAGGGGGTGAAGCTTTCTTT
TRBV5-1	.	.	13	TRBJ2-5	CASSATGSETQYF	TGCGCCAGCAGCGCTACAGGTTCGGAGACCCAGTACTTC
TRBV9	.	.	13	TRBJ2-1	CASSARLADEQFF	TGTGCCAGCAGCGCACGCCTGGCGGACGAGCAGTTCTTC
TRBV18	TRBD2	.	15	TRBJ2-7	CASSPLAGDNHEQYF	TGTGCCAGCTCACCCCTAGCGGGAGATAACCACGAGCAGTACTTC
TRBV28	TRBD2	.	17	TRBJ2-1	CASSFPLGSGRRYEQFF	TGTGCCAGCAGTTTTCCCCTTGGTAGCGGGAGGAGGTATGAGCAGTTCTTC
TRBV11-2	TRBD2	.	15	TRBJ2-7	CASSLSTSGIYEQYF	TGTGCCAGCAGCTTATCGACTAGCGGGATCTACGAGCAGTACTTC
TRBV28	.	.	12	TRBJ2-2	CASLQPVGELFF	TGTGCCAGCCTCCAACCAGTCGGGGAGCTGTTTTTT
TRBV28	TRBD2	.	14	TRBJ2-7	CAGRASGSSYEQYF	TGTGCAGGGAGGGCTAGCGGGAGCTCCTACGAGCAGTACTTC
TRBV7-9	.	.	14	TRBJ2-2	CASSPAGLGGELFF	TGTGCCAGCAGCCCAGCAGGGCTGGGGGGGGAGCTGTTTTTT
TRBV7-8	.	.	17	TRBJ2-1	CASSTRGRQGFIYEQFF	TGTGCCAGCAGCACTAGGGGCCGGCAGGGATTTATCTATGAGCAGTTCTTC
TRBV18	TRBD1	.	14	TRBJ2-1	CASSPQGVGNEQFF	TGTGCCAGCTCACCCCAGGGGGTGGGCAATGAGCAGTTCTTC
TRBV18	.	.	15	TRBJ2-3	CASSPPSRGADTQYF	TGTGCCAGCTCACCACCTTCCAGGGGAGCAGATACGCAGTATTTT
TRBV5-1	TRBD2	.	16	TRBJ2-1	CASSSGLAVQYNEQFF	TGCGCCAGCAGCTCCGGACTAGCGGTACAATACAATGAGCAGTTCTTC
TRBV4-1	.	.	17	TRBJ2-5	CASSQARTIGSPETQYF	TGCGCCAGCAGCCAGGCAAGGACTATCGGGAGTCCAGAGACCCAGTACTTC
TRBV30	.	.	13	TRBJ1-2	CAWSVRGWNGYTF	TGTGCCTGGAGTGTGCGGGGGTGGAACGGCTACACCTTC
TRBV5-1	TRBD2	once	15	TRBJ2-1	CASKGGRSSYNEQFF	TGCGCCAGCAAGGGCGGGAGATCTTCATACAATGAGCAGTTCTTC
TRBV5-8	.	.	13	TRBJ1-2	CASSLTDIYGYTF	TGTGCCAGCAGCTTGACGGACATCTATGGCTACACCTTC
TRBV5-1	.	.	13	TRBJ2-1	CASSLARGNEQFF	TGCGCCAGCAGCTTGGCAAGAGGCAATGAGCAGTTCTTC
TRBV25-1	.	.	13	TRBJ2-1	CASSLGTYNEQFF	TGTGCCAGCAGTCTCGGGACTTACAATGAGCAGTTCTTC
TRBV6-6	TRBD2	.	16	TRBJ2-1	CASSYDGTRTYNEQFF	TGTGCCAGCAGTTACGACGGGACTAGGACCTACAATGAGCAGTTCTTC
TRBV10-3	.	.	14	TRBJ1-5	CAISDSLSNQPQHF	TGTGCCATCAGTGACAGTCTTAGCAATCAGCCCCAGCATTTT
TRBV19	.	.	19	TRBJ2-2	CASSTPGPLGDWNTGELFF	TGTGCCAGTAGTACCCCGGGACCCCTAGGAGATTGGAACACCGGGGAGCTGTTTTTT
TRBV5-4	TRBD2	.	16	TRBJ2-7	CASSPRTSGSVYEQYF	TGTGCCAGCAGCCCCAGGACTAGCGGGAGCGTCTACGAGCAGTACTTC
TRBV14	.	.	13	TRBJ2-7	CASSLDRSYEQYF	TGTGCCAGCAGCCTGGACCGCTCCTACGAGCAGTACTTC
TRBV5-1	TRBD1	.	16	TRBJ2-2	CASSLVPGGDSGELFF	TGCGCCAGCAGCTTGGTACCAGGGGGCGATTCCGGGGAGCTGTTTTTT
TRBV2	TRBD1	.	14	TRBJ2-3	CASKKTGGRDTQYF	TGTGCCAGCAAAAAGACAGGGGGCAGAGATACGCAGTATTTT
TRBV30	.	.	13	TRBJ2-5	CAWSVGQLGTQYF	TGTGCCTGGAGTGTAGGGCAGTTAGGGACCCAGTACTTC
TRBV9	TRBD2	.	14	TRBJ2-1	CASSPGLAGDEQFF	TGTGCCAGCAGTCCGGGACTAGCGGGAGACGAGCAGTTCTTC
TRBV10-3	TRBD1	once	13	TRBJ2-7	CATFDRGAYEQYF	TGTGCCACCTTCGACAGGGGGGCCTACGAGCAGTACTTC
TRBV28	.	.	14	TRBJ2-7	CASRPPDWPYEQYF	TGTGCCAGCAGACCCCCGGACTGGCCCTACGAGCAGTACTTC
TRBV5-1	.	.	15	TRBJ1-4	CASSLQGSANEKLFF	TGCGCCAGCAGCTTACAGGGTTCGGCTAATGAAAAACTGTTTTTT
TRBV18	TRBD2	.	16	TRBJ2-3	CASSPKLAGGADTQYF	TGTGCCAGCTCACCGAAACTAGCGGGAGGGGCAGATACGCAGTATTTT
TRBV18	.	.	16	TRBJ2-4	CASSPPGGLAKNIQYF	TGTGCCAGTTCCCCCCCGGGCGGGCTAGCCAAAAACATTCAGTACTTC
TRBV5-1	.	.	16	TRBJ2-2	CASSLVGGTNTGELFF	TGCGCCAGCAGCTTGGTAGGGGGGACGAACACCGGGGAGCTGTTTTTT
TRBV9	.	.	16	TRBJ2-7	CASSVARTSLIREQYF	TGTGCCAGCAGCGTAGCCAGGACGTCCCTTATTCGGGAGCAGTACTTC
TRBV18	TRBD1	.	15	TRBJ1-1	CASSRRDRANTEAFF	TGTGCCAGCTCACGGAGGGACAGGGCAAACACTGAAGCTTTCTTT
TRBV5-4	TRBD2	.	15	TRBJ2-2	CASSTGLKNTGELFF	TGTGCCAGCAGCACGGGACTAAAAAACACCGGGGAGCTGTTTTTT
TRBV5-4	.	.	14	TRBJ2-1	CASSFDYLGNEQFF	TGTGCCAGCAGCTTCGACTACCTTGGAAATGAGCAGTTCTTC
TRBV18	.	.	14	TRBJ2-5	CASSPVGSQETQYF	TGTGCCAGCTCACCGGTGGGGTCCCAAGAGACCCAGTACTTC
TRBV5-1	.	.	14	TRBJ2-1	CASSARASYNEQFF	TGCGCCAGCAGCGCCAGGGCGTCCTACAATGAGCAGTTCTTC
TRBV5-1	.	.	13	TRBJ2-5	CASSPQGQETQYF	TGCGCCAGCAGCCCTCAGGGTCAAGAGACCCAGTACTTC
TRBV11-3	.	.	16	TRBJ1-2	CASSLDTAKVDYGYTF	TGTGCCAGCAGCTTAGACACGGCCAAGGTCGACTATGGCTACACCTTC
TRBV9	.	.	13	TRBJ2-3	CASSFRDSGTQYF	TGTGCCAGCAGTTTCCGGGACTCAGGTACGCAGTATTTT
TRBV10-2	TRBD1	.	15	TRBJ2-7	CASSVRPGGLFEQYF	TGCGCCAGCAGTGTAAGGCCAGGGGGCTTATTCGAGCAGTACTTC